The 8 T cell receptor beta chains in this list originate from one sample, sequenced in a study of early T cells in non-severe SARS-CoV-2 infection. TCRdb re-called the 5' RACE reads through MiXCR, storing one row per CDR3 protein. The sample holds under 95,000 distinct CDR3 sequences, around 10% seen once. Input material: whole blood. Every receptor here comes from an adult who was a healthcare worker with PCR-confirmed SARS-CoV-2 infection or an uninfected control (not recorded which).

This clonotype was seen repeatedly, ten times or more. CDR3 bases: TGTGCCAGCAGTGGGACAGCCACAGATACGCAGTATTTT. Its protein is CASSGTATDTQYF. The rearrangement uses TRBV6-4 and TRBJ2-3, with TRBD1 as a possible D gene (6 bases). CDR3 length: 13 amino acids. V was shortened by 4 bases and J by 2 bases, with 7 bases between the two germline ends. Per the germline V gene, CDR1 is MRHNA and CDR2 is SNTAGT.

This clonotype was seen many times. The rearrangement links TRBV11-2 to TRBJ2-1; 8 bases agree with TRBD2. Per germline, CDR1 SGHAT and CDR2 FQNNGV. The CDR3 is made up of 14 amino acids. The junction had 6 bases not matched to a gene; V was cut back by 4 bases and J by 7 bases. CDR3 sequence (DNA): TGTGCCAGCAGCTCAGCGGGAGTGACGAATGAGCAGTTCTTC. Protein: CASSSAGVTNEQFF.

The chain joins TRBV19 to TRBJ2-3, with D unclear. The CDR3 length is 14 residues. The germline V and J ends were trimmed by 7 bases and 0 bases, with 11 bases remaining between them. The germline gives CDR1 LNHDA, CDR2 SQIVND (reference sequence). CDR3 region: CASNALRSTDTQYF. In nucleotides, the CDR3 is TGTGCCAGTAACGCCTTAAGAAGCACAGATACGCAGTATTTT.

Only a few counts were recorded for this clonotype. The chain links TRBV9 to TRBJ2-7; no clear D. Germline loops: CDR1 SGDLS, CDR2 YYNGEE. The CDR3 is 14 amino acids. V was shortened by 0 bases and J by 0 bases, with 7 bases between the two germline ends. The chain's CDR3 is CASSVEGGSYEQYF. The CDR3 DNA follows: TGTGCCAGCAGCGTAGAGGGTGGCTCCTACGAGCAGTACTTC.

This chain uses TRBV6-2 or TRBV6-3 with TRBJ2-3; D is possibly TRBD1 (5 bases). CDR1 is MNHEY and CDR2 is SVGEGT in the germline V gene. The germline V and J ends were trimmed by 4 bases and 6 bases, with 14 bases remaining between them. This CDR3 region has 14 residues. The CDR3 nucleotides read TGTGCCAGCAGTTGGGGCCCCCCGACGGATACGCAGTATTTT. Its protein product is CASSWGPPTDTQYF.

This clonotype was counted many times. The gene calls are TRBV5-1 and TRBJ1-5, with TRBD1 identical over 9 bases. The germline V gene has CDR1 SGHRS and CDR2 YFSETQ. After removal of 0 bases from V and 4 bases from J, the junction contained 2 bases not matched to a gene. The CDR3 is made up of 15 amino acids. CDR3 region: CASSLAGQGNQPQHF. In DNA form, the CDR3 reads TGCGCCAGCAGCTTGGCCGGACAGGGGAATCAGCCCCAGCATTTT.

This clonotype turned up a few times. The chain uses TRBV3-1 and TRBJ2-7; 8 nucleotides agree with TRBD2. Germline CDR1 is LGHDT and CDR2 is YNNKEL (reference sequence). V dropped 2 bases and J dropped 7; count of bases not matched to a gene: 10. The CDR3 totals 15 residues. DNA for the CDR3: TGTGCCAGCAGCCAATTCGCCGGGGGGGCTCGGGAGCAGTACTTC. Its protein product is CASSQFAGGAREQYF.

This clonotype occurred many times. Here the CDR3 DNA reads TGTGCCAGCAGCTTACCCCTAGCTCGTACCGGGGAGCTGTTTTTT. This encodes CASSLPLARTGELFF. J is TRBJ2-2 and V is TRBV7-8; perhaps TRBD2 as D (5 bases). CDR3 length equals 15 residues. Germline CDR1 reads SGHVS; CDR2 reads FQNEAQ. V was clipped by 2 bases and J by 5 bases, with 12 bases between them.